A selection of T cell receptor beta chains follows, all from one sample in a study of T cell repertoires in cytomegalovirus infection. TCRdb re-called the reads through MiXCR, storing one row per CDR3 protein. The data contain a few hundred thousand distinct CDR3 sequences, around 20% of them singletons. For these receptors, no antigen is known. The starting material was cultured PBMCs, obtained from culture after CMV antigen stimulation. The receptors originated from a human donor in good health (CMV status not recorded). Some clones in this sample may be carry-over from other donors' samples. CDR3s include the opening cysteine and the closing phenylalanine or tryptophan. Each record gives: V gene, D gene, J gene, clone size, CDR3 protein, CDR3 DNA. The D gene is left open where the match is weak. The listing skips clone size in some rows; elsewhere it reads once, few, many or a size class.

V gene: TRBV7-2; D gene: -; J gene: TRBJ2-6; clone size: many; CDR3 protein: CASSGYEGLGANVLTF; CDR3 DNA: TGTGCCAGCAGCGGCTACGAGGGGCTCGGGGCCAACGTCCTGACTTTC
V gene: TRBV4-1; D gene: -; J gene: TRBJ1-5; clone size: many; CDR3 protein: CASSQDRQVNQPQHF; CDR3 DNA: TGCGCCAGCAGCCAAGATAGACAGGTCAATCAGCCCCAGCATTTT
V gene: TRBV12-3/TRBV12-4; D gene: TRBD1; J gene: TRBJ1-5; clone size: few; CDR3 protein: CASRQGGNQPQHF; CDR3 DNA: TGTGCCAGCAGACAGGGGGGCAATCAGCCCCAGCATTTT
V gene: TRBV11-3; D gene: -; J gene: TRBJ2-7; clone size: few; CDR3 protein: CASSLGAETEQYF; CDR3 DNA: TGTGCCAGCAGCTTAGGAGCAGAGACCGAGCAGTACTTC
V gene: TRBV5-1; D gene: -; J gene: TRBJ1-1; clone size: -; CDR3 protein: CASSLNTLNTEAFF; CDR3 DNA: TGCGCCAGCAGCTTGAATACGTTAAACACTGAAGCTTTCTTT
V gene: TRBV19; D gene: -; J gene: TRBJ2-1; clone size: -; CDR3 protein: CASSILGSEQFF; CDR3 DNA: TGTGCCAGTAGTATCCTGGGGTCGGAGCAGTTCTTC
V gene: TRBV7-9; D gene: -; J gene: TRBJ1-4; clone size: few; CDR3 protein: CASSRSDGTFEKLFF; CDR3 DNA: TGTGCCAGCAGCCGGAGTGACGGGACTTTTGAAAAACTGTTTTTT
V gene: TRBV25-1; D gene: -; J gene: TRBJ1-1; clone size: -; CDR3 protein: CASSPLGWGRMGAFF; CDR3 DNA: TGTGCCAGCAGTCCACTCGGGTGGGGGAGAATGGGAGCTTTCTTT
V gene: TRBV6-2/TRBV6-3; D gene: -; J gene: TRBJ2-7; clone size: -; CDR3 protein: CASYTYSYEQYF; CDR3 DNA: TGTGCCAGCTATACCTACTCCTACGAGCAGTACTTC
V gene: TRBV7-2; D gene: TRBD2; J gene: TRBJ2-3; clone size: few; CDR3 protein: CASSTTSGWGDTQYF; CDR3 DNA: TGTGCCAGCAGCACTACTAGCGGGTGGGGTGATACGCAGTATTTT
V gene: TRBV6-2/TRBV6-3; D gene: -; J gene: TRBJ2-1; clone size: -; CDR3 protein: CASSYAARQQFF; CDR3 DNA: TGTGCCAGCAGTTACGCGGCCAGACAGCAGTTCTTC
V gene: TRBV29-1; D gene: -; J gene: TRBJ2-3; clone size: -; CDR3 protein: CSVRPLGTQYF; CDR3 DNA: TGCAGCGTTAGACCTCTGGGTACGCAGTATTTT
V gene: TRBV7-3; D gene: TRBD1; J gene: TRBJ2-5; clone size: few; CDR3 protein: CASSPQGAETQYF; CDR3 DNA: TGTGCCAGCAGCCCACAGGGGGCTGAGACCCAGTACTTC
V gene: TRBV7-2; D gene: -; J gene: TRBJ2-1; clone size: many; CDR3 protein: CASTPSSAGDNEQFF; CDR3 DNA: TGTGCCAGCACACCCTCCTCGGCAGGTGACAATGAGCAGTTCTTC
V gene: TRBV24-1; D gene: TRBD2; J gene: TRBJ2-2; clone size: -; CDR3 protein: CATSDGGRRNTGELFF; CDR3 DNA: TGTGCCACCAGTGACGGCGGGAGGAGGAACACCGGGGAGCTGTTTTTT
V gene: TRBV6-2/TRBV6-3; D gene: TRBD2; J gene: TRBJ2-1; clone size: many; CDR3 protein: CASSSRTSGNNEQFF; CDR3 DNA: TGTGCCAGCAGCTCCCGGACTAGCGGAAACAATGAGCAGTTCTTC
V gene: TRBV6-2/TRBV6-3; D gene: -; J gene: TRBJ2-1; clone size: -; CDR3 protein: CASSYFGRNALF; CDR3 DNA: TGTGCCAGCAGTTACTTCGGACGGAACGCTTTATTC